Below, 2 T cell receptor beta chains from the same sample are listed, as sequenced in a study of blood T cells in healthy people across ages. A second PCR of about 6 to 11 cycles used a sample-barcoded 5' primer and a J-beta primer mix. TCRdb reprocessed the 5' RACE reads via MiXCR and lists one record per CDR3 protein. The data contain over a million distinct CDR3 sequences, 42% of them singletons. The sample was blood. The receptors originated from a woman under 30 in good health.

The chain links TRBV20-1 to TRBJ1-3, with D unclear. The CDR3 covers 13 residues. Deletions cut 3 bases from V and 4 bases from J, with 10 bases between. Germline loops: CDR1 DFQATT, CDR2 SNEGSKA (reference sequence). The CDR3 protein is CSASTPPGNTIYF. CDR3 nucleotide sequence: TGCAGTGCTAGTACGCCGCCGGGAAACACCATATATTTT.

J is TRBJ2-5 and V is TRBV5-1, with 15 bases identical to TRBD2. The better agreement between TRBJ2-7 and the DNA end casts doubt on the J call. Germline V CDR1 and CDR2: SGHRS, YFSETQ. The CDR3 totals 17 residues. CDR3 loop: CASRPGLAGGILSEQYF. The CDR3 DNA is TGCGCCAGCAGACCGGGACTAGCGGGGGGCATCCTCTCCGAGCAGTACTTC.